The 11 T cell receptor beta chains listed next were all sequenced from one sample in a study of T-cell memory formation after mild COVID-19. TCRdb passed the 5' RACE reads through MiXCR, listing each CDR3 protein once. The table has about 57,000 distinct CDR3 sequences, 10% to 15% seen once. Sample: PBMCs or a T cell subset sorted from them (not recorded which). The receptors were gathered from a man between 18 and 29 years old who had mild COVID-19 (a few samples of this study predate the infection). Cell type and time point are not known.

This clonotype was seen more than once but under ten times. The chain uses TRBV5-1 and TRBJ2-1; 7 positions agree with TRBD2. CDR1 and CDR2 (germline): SGHRS, YFSETQ. The CDR3 length is 15 residues. The V segment lost 3 bases and the J segment 0 bases; nucleotides outside the gene matches: 3. This CDR3 is CASSSIAGSYNEQFF. The CDR3, as DNA: TGCGCCAGCAGCTCAATAGCGGGCTCCTACAATGAGCAGTTCTTC.

In its sample, this clonotype was seen a few times. V usage is TRBV7-2 and J usage is TRBJ2-3, with D possibly matching TRBD1 (6 bases). CDR1 SGHTA and CDR2 FQGNSA come from the germline V gene. Deletions cut 1 base from V and 4 bases from J, with 6 bases between. The CDR3 contains 13 residues. The DNA for the CDR3 is TGTGCCAGCAGCTTAGGACAGGCAGATACGCAGTATTTT. The encoded protein is CASSLGQADTQYF.

As regards this clonotype: Germline and junction disagree at one end, which may indicate a read error. The chain is built from TRBV7-9 and TRBJ1-5; D is possibly TRBD1 (6 bases). The length of the CDR3 is 12 residues. The germline gives CDR1 SEHNR, CDR2 FQNEAQ (reference sequence). The CDR3 loop is CASSGGGQPQHF. The CDR3 bases are TGTGCCAGCAGCGGGGGCGGGCAGCCACAGCATTTT.

This clonotype was picked up many times. V gene TRBV29-1 combines with J gene TRBJ1-5; D is perhaps TRBD1 (5 bases). V was cut by 0 bases and J by 4 bases, with 13 bases left in between. Germline lookup yields CDR1 SQVTM and CDR2 ANQGSEA. The CDR3 has 15 residues. The CDR3 loop is CSVEDGRGGNQPQHF. CDR3 coding DNA: TGCAGCGTTGAAGACGGGAGGGGAGGGAATCAGCCCCAGCATTTT.

V usage is TRBV18 and J usage is TRBJ1-3, with a weak D call TRBD1 (5 bases). The CDR3 loop spans 17 amino acids. The germline V gene has CDR1 KGHSH and CDR2 LQKENI. V was pared by 4 bases and J by 0 bases, with 16 bases between. The CDR3 here is CASSLDTLRISGNTIYF. The CDR3 DNA reads as TGTGCCAGCTCACTGGACACTCTGAGAATCTCTGGAAACACCATATATTTT. Full variable domain (missing parts from reference TRBV18 and TRBJ1-3): NAGVMQNPRHLVRRRGQEARLRCSPMKGHSHVYWYRQLPEEGLKFMVYLQKENIIDESGMPKERFSAEFPKEGPSILRIQQVVRGDSAAYFCASSLDTLRISGNTIYFGEGSWLTVV.

This clonotype has a handful of counts. V and J are TRBV6-4 and TRBJ2-3; tentative D call: TRBD2 (5 bases). The CDR3 has 15 residues. V was shortened by 2 bases and J by 1 base, with 10 bases between the two germline ends. Looked up from germline, CDR1 is MRHNA and CDR2 is SNTAGT. The CDR3 DNA reads TGTGCCAGCAGTGACGGCGGGTGGGGCACAGATACGCAGTATTTT. It specifies CASSDGGWGTDTQYF.

This clonotype was seen many times. The V and J genes are TRBV28 and TRBJ2-3; D perhaps matches TRBD2 (6 bases). The CDR3 sequence is 15 residues long. The V and J ends lost 3 bases and 2 bases respectively, with 12 bases between them. Germline V gene data show CDR1 as MDHEN and CDR2 as SYDVKM. The chain's CDR3 is CASSFGGRTTDTQYF. The DNA of the CDR3 is TGTGCCAGCAGTTTTGGAGGGCGGACCACAGATACGCAGTATTTT.

V gene TRBV30 combines with J gene TRBJ1-5; no reliable D call. The germline CDR1 and CDR2 sequences are GTSNPN and SVGIG (reference sequence). Trimming pared 2 bases from V and 2 bases from J, leaving 19 bases between. The CDR3 runs 17 residues. The CDR3 region is CAWSPSFGGRRNQPQHF. The CDR3, as DNA: TGTGCCTGGAGTCCCTCTTTCGGCGGCAGACGCAATCAGCCCCAGCATTTT. Drawing the rest from reference TRBV30 and TRBJ1-5, the complete variable domain is SQTIHQWPATLVQPVGSPLSLECTVEGTSNPNLYWYRQAAGRGLQLLFYSVGIGQISSEVPQNLSASRPQDRQFILSSKKLLLSDSGFYLCAWSPSFGGRRNQPQHFGDGTRLSIL.

The chain couples TRBV5-6 to TRBJ1-6; 8 bases are a match to TRBD1. The CDR3 length is 17 residues. V trimming: 6 bases; J trimming: 9 bases; junction bases outside the gene matches: 17. Germline V lookup: CDR1 SGHDT, CDR2 YYEEEE. This CDR3 is CASTDGVPDRVSSPLHF. As DNA, the CDR3 is TGTGCCAGCACCGATGGGGTGCCGGACAGGGTCTCTTCACCCCTCCACTTT.

The chain joins TRBV9 to TRBJ2-1; TRBD1 might be the D (6 bases). The CDR3 length is 15 residues. V lost 5 bases, J lost 3 bases, and 15 bases lay in between. Germline CDR1 and CDR2: SGDLS and YYNGEE. The CDR3 spells CASSRRQDGYNEQFF. Written as DNA, the CDR3 is TGTGCCAGCAGTCGACGACAGGACGGCTACAATGAGCAGTTCTTC.

This clonotype has at least ten counts. The V call is TRBV7-2, the J call TRBJ2-3; D not certain. The germline CDR1 and CDR2 sequences are SGHTA and FQGNSA. Trimming cost V 3 bases and J 8 bases, with 18 bases left between them. This CDR3 comprises 15 residues. The CDR3 DNA reads as TGTGCCAGCAGCTTCTCGGGCGAGACACAGAGTACGCAGTATTTT. This translates into CASSFSGETQSTQYF.